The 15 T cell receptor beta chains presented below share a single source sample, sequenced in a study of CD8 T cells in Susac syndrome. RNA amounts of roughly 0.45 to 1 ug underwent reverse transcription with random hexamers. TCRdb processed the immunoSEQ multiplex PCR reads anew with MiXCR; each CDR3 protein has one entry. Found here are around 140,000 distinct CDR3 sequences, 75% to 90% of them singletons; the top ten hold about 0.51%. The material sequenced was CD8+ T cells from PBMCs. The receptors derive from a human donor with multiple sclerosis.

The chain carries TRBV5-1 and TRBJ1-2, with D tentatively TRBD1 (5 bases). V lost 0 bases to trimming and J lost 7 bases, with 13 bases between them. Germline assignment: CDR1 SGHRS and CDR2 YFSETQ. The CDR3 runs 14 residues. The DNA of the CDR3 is TGCGCCAGCAGCTTGGGGCAGGGTGTGCGTGGCTACACCTTC. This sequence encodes CASSLGQGVRGYTF.

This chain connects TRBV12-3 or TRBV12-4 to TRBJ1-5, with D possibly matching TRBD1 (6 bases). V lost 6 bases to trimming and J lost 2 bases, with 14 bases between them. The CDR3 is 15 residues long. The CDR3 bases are TGTGCCAGCAGCCATTACAGGGACGGCAATCAGCCCCAGCATTTT. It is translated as CASSHYRDGNQPQHF.

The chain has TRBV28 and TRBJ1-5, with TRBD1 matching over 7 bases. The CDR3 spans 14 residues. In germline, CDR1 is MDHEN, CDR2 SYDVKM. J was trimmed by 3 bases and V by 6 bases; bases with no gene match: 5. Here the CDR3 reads CASRPQGDNQPQHF. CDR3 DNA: TGTGCCAGCAGACCTCAGGGGGACAATCAGCCCCAGCATTTT.

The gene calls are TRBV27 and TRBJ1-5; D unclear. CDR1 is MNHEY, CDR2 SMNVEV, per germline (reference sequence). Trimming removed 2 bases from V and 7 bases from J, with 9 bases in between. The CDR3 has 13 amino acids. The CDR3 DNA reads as TGTGCCAGCAGTTTAAGGGCTTTACAGCCCCAGCATTTT. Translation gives CASSLRALQPQHF.

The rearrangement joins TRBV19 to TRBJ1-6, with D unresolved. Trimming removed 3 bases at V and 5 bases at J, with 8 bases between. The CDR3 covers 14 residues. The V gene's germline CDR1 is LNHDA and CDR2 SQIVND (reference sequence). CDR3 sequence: CASSITENNSPLHF. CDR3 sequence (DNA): TGTGCCAGTAGTATTACAGAGAATAATTCACCCCTCCACTTT.

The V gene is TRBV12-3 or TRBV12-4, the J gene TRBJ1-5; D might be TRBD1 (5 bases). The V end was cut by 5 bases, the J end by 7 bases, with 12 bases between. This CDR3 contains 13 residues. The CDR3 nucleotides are TGTGCCAGCAGTCCCCCGGGGGGACAGCCCCAGCATTTT. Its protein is CASSPPGGQPQHF.

CDR3 sequence: CASSFYTYTDTQYF. The CDR3 DNA reads as TGCGCCAGCAGCTTCTATACATACACAGATACGCAGTATTTT. The genes are TRBV5-1 and TRBJ2-3; D gene uncertain. The V end was cut by 2 bases, the J end by 2 bases, with 9 bases between. This CDR3 is 14 amino acids long. CDR1 and CDR2 (germline): SGHRS, YFSETQ.

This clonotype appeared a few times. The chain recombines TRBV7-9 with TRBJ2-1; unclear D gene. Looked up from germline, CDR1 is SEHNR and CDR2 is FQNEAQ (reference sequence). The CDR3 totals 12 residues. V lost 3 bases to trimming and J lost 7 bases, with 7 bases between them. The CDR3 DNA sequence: TGTGCCAGCAGCTTGACTTCTAATGAGCAGTTCTTC. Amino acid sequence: CASSLTSNEQFF.

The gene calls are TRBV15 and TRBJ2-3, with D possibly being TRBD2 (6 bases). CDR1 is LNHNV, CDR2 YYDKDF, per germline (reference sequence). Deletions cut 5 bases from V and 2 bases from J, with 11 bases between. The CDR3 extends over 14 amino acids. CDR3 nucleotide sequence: TGTGCCACCAGCGCCTCGGGACTCACAGATACGCAGTATTTT. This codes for CATSASGLTDTQYF.

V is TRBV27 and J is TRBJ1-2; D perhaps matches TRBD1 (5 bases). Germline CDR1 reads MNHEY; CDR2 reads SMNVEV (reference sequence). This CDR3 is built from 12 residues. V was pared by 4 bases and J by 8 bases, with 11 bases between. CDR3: CASSSSRGGYTF. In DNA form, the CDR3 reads TGTGCCAGCAGTTCTTCACGGGGCGGCTACACCTTC.

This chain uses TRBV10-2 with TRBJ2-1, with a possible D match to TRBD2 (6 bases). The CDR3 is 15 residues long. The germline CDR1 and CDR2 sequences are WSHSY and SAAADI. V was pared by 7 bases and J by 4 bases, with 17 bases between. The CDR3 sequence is CASTRRTITYNEQFF. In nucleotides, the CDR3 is TGCGCCAGCACCCGCCGGACTATTACTTACAATGAGCAGTTCTTC.

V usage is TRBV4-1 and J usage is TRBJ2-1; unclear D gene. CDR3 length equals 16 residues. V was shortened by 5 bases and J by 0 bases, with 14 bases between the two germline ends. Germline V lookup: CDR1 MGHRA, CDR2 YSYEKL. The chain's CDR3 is CASSAPRLGSYNEQFF. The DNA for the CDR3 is TGCGCCAGCAGCGCCCCTAGGCTCGGCTCCTACAATGAGCAGTTCTTC.

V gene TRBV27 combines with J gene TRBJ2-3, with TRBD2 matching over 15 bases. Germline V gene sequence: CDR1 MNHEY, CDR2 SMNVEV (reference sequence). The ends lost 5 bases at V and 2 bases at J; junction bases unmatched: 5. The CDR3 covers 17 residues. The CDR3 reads CASSKGTSGGTTDTQYF. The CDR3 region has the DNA TGTGCCAGCAGTAAAGGGACTAGCGGGGGGACCACAGATACGCAGTATTTT.

The CDR3 is CASSFGVGGYEQYV. The CDR3 region has the DNA TGTGCCAGCAGTTTCGGCGTTGGGGGTTACGAGCAGTACGTC. V usage is TRBV27 and J usage is TRBJ2-7, with D perhaps given as TRBD1 or TRBD2 (5 bases each). V lost 3 bases and J 4 bases, leaving 13 bases between the germline ends. CDR3 size: 14 residues. From germline, CDR1 is MNHEY and CDR2 SMNVEV (reference sequence).

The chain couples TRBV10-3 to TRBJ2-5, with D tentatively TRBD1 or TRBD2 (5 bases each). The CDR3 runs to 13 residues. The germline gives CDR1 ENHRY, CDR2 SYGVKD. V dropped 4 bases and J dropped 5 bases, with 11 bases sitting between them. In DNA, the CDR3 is TGTGCCATCAGTGGCGAGGGGCGTGAGACCCAGTACTTC. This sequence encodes CAISGEGRETQYF.